The present TCR beta chain was sequenced within a study of blood T cell repertoires in COVID-19. In the study overall: PBMCs, B-cell-depleted T cells, or T cells were the source of the cDNA or gDNA that made up the material.

There are 15 residues in the CDR3. As originally analysed: Amplification with reference gene primers provided the estimates of nucleated cell counts. The method was immunoSEQ multiplex PCR; TCRdb's version includes in-frame clones alone and lacks a portion of them. The DNA gave D and trimming, while V, J and clone size come from that table. The profile shows approximately 170,000 clones, about 80% of them singletons. The sequence was collected from a human donor with acute or convalescent COVID-19. The donor label of this sample is uncertain. The sample consisted of peripheral blood. The chain combines TRBV21-1 with TRBJ1-5; TRBD1 reflects the table's D call only, with no check against the DNA. TRBV21-1 is given as a pseudogene. CDR3 protein: CASIPDRKGNQPQHF. CDR3 bases: TGTGCCAGCATCCCGGACAGAAAGGGCAATCAGCCCCAGCATTTT.